The 10 T cell receptor beta chains given below trace back to one sample, sequenced in a study of blood T cell repertoires in COVID-19. Sequencing used immunoSEQ multiplex PCR; TCRdb keeps in-frame clones, though not all of them. The sample holds under 300,000 clones, roughly 91% seen once. Sequencing was done on a sample of PBMCs or T cells enriched from blood (not recorded which). The receptor source for this set is a middle-aged woman with acute COVID-19.

The gene calls are TRBV7-2 and TRBJ2-7; 9 positions agree with TRBD1. V shed 0 bases, J shed 1 base, and the junction held 10 bases outside the gene matches. Per the germline V gene, CDR1 is SGHTA and CDR2 is FQGNSA. The CDR3 consists of 18 residues. The CDR3 loop is CASSLALWGQGSSYEQYF. CDR3 coding DNA: TGTGCCAGCAGCTTAGCGCTATGGGGACAGGGAAGTTCCTACGAGCAGTACTTC. The whole variable domain, filled in from reference TRBV7-2 and TRBJ2-7, reads GAGVSQSPSNKVTEKGKDVELRCDPISGHTALYWYRQSLGQGLEFLIYFQGNSAPDKSGLPSDRFSAERTGGSVSTLTIQRTQQEDSAVYLCASSLALWGQGSSYEQYFGPGTRLTVT.

This clone was counted only a few times. The chain joins TRBV4-1 to TRBJ1-2; 9 positions match TRBD1. Per germline, CDR1 MGHRA and CDR2 YSYEKL. This CDR3 spans 15 amino acids. The J segment lost 7 bases and the V segment lost 2 bases, leaving 8 bases of the junction unmatched. CDR3 DNA sequence: TGCGCCAGCAGCCAAACGCCCGGGACAGGGCTTGGCTACACCTTC. It codes for CASSQTPGTGLGYTF.

In DNA form, the CDR3 reads TGCGCCAGCAGCCAAGAGGGCACCTCCAACTATGGCTACACCTTC. Protein: CASSQEGTSNYGYTF. The V call is TRBV4-1, the J call TRBJ1-2; D is unresolved. The germline gives CDR1 MGHRA, CDR2 YSYEKL. CDR3 length: 15 residues. Trimming stripped 0 bases from V and 2 bases from J, with 10 bases between.

V and J are TRBV7-3 and TRBJ1-5; unclear D gene. The germline V gene encodes CDR1 SGHTA and CDR2 FQGTGA. Trimming removed 0 bases at V and 3 bases at J, with 12 bases between. The CDR3 contains 16 residues. As DNA, the CDR3 is TGTGCCAGCAGCTTAACAGTAGCCTGGATCAATCAGCCCCAGCATTTT. Its translation is CASSLTVAWINQPQHF.

The rearrangement uses TRBV7-9 and TRBJ2-3, with 9 bases fitting TRBD2. The CDR3 is 16 amino acids. With V trimmed by 5 bases and J by 4 bases, 10 bases remained unmatched. Germline-derived CDR1 and CDR2 are SEHNR and FQNEAQ (reference sequence). This CDR3 reads CASSPVGGGAADTQYF. Written as DNA, the CDR3 is TGTGCCAGCAGCCCCGTCGGCGGGGGGGCCGCAGATACGCAGTATTTT.

The chain employs TRBV27 and TRBJ2-7; D possibly corresponds to TRBD2 (5 bases). V gave up 5 bases and J gave up 2 bases, with 16 bases separating them. CDR3 length: 15 amino acids. Looked up from germline, CDR1 is MNHEY and CDR2 is SMNVEV (reference sequence). The CDR3 loop reads CASSENAGTPYEQYF. In DNA form, the CDR3 reads TGTGCCAGCAGTGAAAACGCGGGCACTCCCTACGAGCAGTACTTC.

The chain has TRBV3-1 (or the pseudogene TRBV3-2) and TRBJ2-6; no reliable D call. Trimming removed 4 bases at V and 4 bases at J, with 14 bases between. Per the germline V gene, CDR1 is LGHDT and CDR2 is YNNKEL (reference sequence). The CDR3 extends over 16 amino acids. CDR3 loop: CASSPPNSSGANVLTF. The CDR3, as DNA: TGTGCCAGCAGCCCCCCAAACAGCTCCGGGGCCAACGTCCTGACTTTC.

The CDR3 protein is CASRPLEGFYGYTF. Written as DNA, the CDR3 is TGTGCCAGCAGACCCCTTGAGGGATTCTATGGCTACACCTTC. The rearrangement uses TRBV5-6 and TRBJ1-2; D is undetermined. The germline V gene encodes CDR1 SGHDT and CDR2 YYEEEE. V lost 5 bases and J lost 4, with 15 bases in between. This CDR3 contains 14 residues.

The chain employs TRBV2 and TRBJ1-3; 8 bases agree with TRBD1. Unmatched junction bases numbered 8, after V lost 3 bases and J lost 4 bases. CDR3 length: 16 amino acids. The germline V gene has CDR1 SNHLY and CDR2 FYNNEI. CDR3 bases: TGTGCCAGCAGTGATCTCACAGGGGGAGCAGGAAACACCATATATTTT. Its translation is CASSDLTGGAGNTIYF.

The chain couples TRBV6-1 to TRBJ2-5, with 10 bases fitting TRBD2. V lost 2 bases, J lost 7 bases, and 7 bases stayed unmatched. This CDR3 spans 15 amino acids. Germline lookup yields CDR1 MNHNS and CDR2 SASEGT. The CDR3 nucleotides are TGTGCCAGCAGTGAATCTCTAGCGGGGGCGGGGACCCAGTACTTC. This gives the protein CASSESLAGAGTQYF.